The 13 T cell receptor beta chains in this list originate from one sample, sequenced in a study of cytomegalovirus exposure and HLA in healthy donors (dated 2017 in TCRdb). The library came from the immunoSEQ multiplex PCR assay. The multiplex PCR relied on a mix of 60 forward primers for TCR Vbeta segments and 13 reverse primers for TCR Jbeta segments. In TCRdb, the immuneACCESS table is reduced to in-frame sequences with V and J assigned. These tables do not hold every clone; where another copy was compared, an unresolved V gene accounts for under half, and the others remain unexplained. This sample lists 150,000 to 200,000 clones; around 78% were detected once. Of the sample, about 1% is held by the ten largest clones. The sample was PBMCs. The source is a woman between 40 and 50 years old in good health and CMV-seronegative.

The chain recombines TRBV7-3 with TRBJ2-2; 8 nucleotides align to TRBD2. Germline CDR1 reads SGHTA; CDR2 reads FQGTGA. J was trimmed by 4 bases and V by 1 base; bases with no gene match: 5. This CDR3 comprises 16 residues. CDR3 amino acids: CASSLNAGTSTGELFF. CDR3 sequence (DNA): TGTGCCAGCAGCTTAAACGCAGGGACTAGCACCGGGGAGCTGTTTTTT.

The genes are TRBV6-5 and TRBJ1-2, with TRBD1 matching 7 bases. J gave up 11 bases and V 10 bases, and 16 bases lay outside the gene matches. Germline lookup yields CDR1 MNHEY and CDR2 SVGAGI. This CDR3 region has 13 residues. CDR3 in amino acids: CATQPGQLGAYTF. The CDR3 region has the DNA TGTGCCACTCAGCCGGGACAGCTAGGGGCTTACACCTTC.

This clone has only a few counts. The gene calls are TRBV9 and TRBJ2-3; the match to TRBD2 covers 9 bases. CDR3 length: 15 residues. The junction had 7 bases not matched to a gene; V was cut back by 4 bases and J by 4 bases. Germline CDR1 reads SGDLS; CDR2 reads YYNGEE. CDR3: CASSLAGGPSDTQYF. The CDR3 coding sequence is TGTGCCAGCAGCTTGGCGGGAGGGCCTTCAGATACGCAGTATTTT.

This chain joins TRBV10-2 and TRBJ2-1; maybe TRBD1 (7 bases). Trimming shortened V by 4 bases and J by 7 bases, and 23 bases separated the two germline ends. Per the germline V gene, CDR1 is WSHSY and CDR2 is SAAADI. The CDR3 contains 17 residues. The CDR3 DNA is TGCGCCAGCAGTGTGGGACTGGCGCCCAGCAGGGGGAATGAGCAGTTCTTC. Its translation: CASSVGLAPSRGNEQFF.

V usage is TRBV30 and J usage is TRBJ2-5; 12 nucleotides align to TRBD2. Losses at the gene ends were 0 bases for V and 9 bases for J; bases not matched to a gene: 11. The CDR3 is made up of 16 amino acids. Germline assignment: CDR1 GTSNPN and CDR2 SVGIG (reference sequence). In nucleotides, the CDR3 is TGTGCCTGGAGTGTACGGGCTAGCGGGGGGGGTCGGGCCCAGTACTTC. Translating gives CAWSVRASGGGRAQYF.

The chain joins TRBV9 to TRBJ1-4; no reliable D call. CDR3 size: 13 residues. Trimming pared 3 bases from V and 4 bases from J, leaving 7 bases between. Germline values: CDR1 SGDLS, CDR2 YYNGEE. CDR3 loop: CASSADNNEKLFF. CDR3 sequence (DNA): TGTGCCAGCAGCGCTGACAATAATGAAAAACTGTTTTTT.

This chain uses TRBV30 with TRBJ1-1, with TRBD1 as a possible D gene (6 bases). The CDR3 length is 15 residues. V was pared by 2 bases and J by 6 bases, with 19 bases between. Germline V CDR1 and CDR2: GTSNPN, SVGIG (reference sequence). In nucleotides, the CDR3 is TGTGCCTGGAGTAAGGGGGGGATCCGAGGCCCTGAAGCTTTCTTT. Its translation: CAWSKGGIRGPEAFF. The whole variable domain, filled in from reference TRBV30 and TRBJ1-1, reads SQTIHQWPATLVQPVGSPLSLECTVEGTSNPNLYWYRQAAGRGLQLLFYSVGIGQISSEVPQNLSASRPQDRQFILSSKKLLLSDSGFYLCAWSKGGIRGPEAFFGQGTRLTVV.

V is TRBV11-3 and J is TRBJ1-2; D remains ambiguous. Trimming pared 5 bases from V and 6 bases from J, leaving 10 bases between. Germline-derived CDR1 and CDR2 are SGHNT and YENEEA. The CDR3 covers 12 residues. CDR3 DNA sequence: TGTGCCAGCAGCCCAGCACGGGATGGCTACACCTTC. This translates into CASSPARDGYTF.

Written as DNA, the CDR3 is TGTGCCAGCAGCTCGGGGGACAGGGGTTCCACAGATACGCAGTATTTT. It is translated as CASSSGDRGSTDTQYF. J is TRBJ2-3 and V is TRBV7-9; 10 bases match TRBD1. The length of the CDR3 is 16 residues. Germline CDR1 is SEHNR and CDR2 is FQNEAQ (reference sequence). V was clipped by 4 bases and J by 2 bases; unmatched bases: 6. The full variable domain, in which reference TRBV7-9 and TRBJ2-3 provide the parts outside the CDR3, is DTGVSQNPRHKITKRGQNVTFRCDPISEHNRLYWYRQTLGQGPEFLTYFQNEAQLEKSRLLSDRFSAERPKGSFSTLEIQRTEQGDSAMYLCASSSGDRGSTDTQYFGPGTRLTVL.

The table lists this clone with a few counts. This chain links TRBV6-1 with TRBJ1-1; a possible D gene is TRBD1 (5 bases). The CDR3 contains 17 residues. The V gene's germline CDR1 is MNHNS and CDR2 SASEGT. Deletions cut 2 bases from V and 4 bases from J, with 20 bases between. The CDR3 coding sequence is TGTGCCAGCAGTGAAACAGGCCAGGGTCGGCTTAGCACTGAAGCTTTCTTT. It codes for CASSETGQGRLSTEAFF.

The rearrangement links TRBV27 to TRBJ2-7, with D possibly being TRBD1 (5 bases). The CDR3 sequence is 14 residues long. CDR1 is MNHEY, CDR2 SMNVEV, per germline (reference sequence). Trimming cost V 4 bases and J 6 bases, with 16 bases left between them. CDR3 nucleotides: TGTGCCAGCAGTTCCCTAGACAGCCGAGGCGAGCAGTACTTC. Encoded protein: CASSSLDSRGEQYF.

The chain uses TRBV30 and TRBJ1-3; TRBD1 aligns across 8 bases. The germline V gene encodes CDR1 GTSNPN and CDR2 SVGIG (reference sequence). V lost 6 bases to trimming and J lost 4 bases; unmatched junction nucleotides: 11. The CDR3 loop spans 15 amino acids. The CDR3: CACLARGRGGNTIYF. The CDR3 nucleotides are TGTGCCTGCCTTGCCAGGGGGCGCGGGGGAAACACCATATATTTT.

The chain has TRBV7-6 and TRBJ2-5, with 7 positions matching TRBD1. Germline V gene data show CDR1 as SGHVS and CDR2 as FNYEAQ. V gave up 5 bases and J gave up 5 bases; unmatched junction bases: 11. The CDR3 has 15 amino acids. CDR3 DNA: TGTGCCAGCAGCCCGGGTGGGCAAGGGGGCGAGACCCAGTACTTC. As protein: CASSPGGQGGETQYF. Full variable domain (outside the CDR3, taken from reference TRBV7-6 and TRBJ2-5): GAGVSQSPRYKVTKRGQDVALRCDPISGHVSLYWYRQALGQGPEFLTYFNYEAQQDKSGLPNDRFSAERPEGSISTLTIQRTEQRDSAMYRCASSPGGQGGETQYFGPGTRLLVL.